This T cell receptor (beta chain) stems from a study of human T cells and chemical hapten exposure. With regard to this clonotype: Its antigen is not known.

Germline V CDR1 and CDR2: ENHRY, SYGVKD. There are 14 residues in the CDR3. Trimming shortened V by 2 bases and J by 2 bases, and 8 bases separated the two germline ends. Documented time point: patch test 1, 2 weeks after DPC sensitization. Treatment of the sample: therapeutic diphenylcyclopropenone sensitization with weekly scalp DPC. Whole-study findings and limits: Among expanded TCRs, significantly more large CDR3 similarity clusters formed than among controls.

TCRdb ran MiXCR on the RACE reads and lists one entry per CDR3 protein. Among around 74,000 distinct CDR3 sequences listed, approximately 29% were seen once. This sequence was found in a man aged 35 to 55 with alopecia areata. Some clones in this sample may be carry-over from other donors' samples. The sample was whole blood, taken in connection with sensitization to the hapten diphenylcyclopropenone (DPC). The chain recombines TRBV10-3 with TRBJ2-3, with D possibly TRBD2 on 5 matching bases. The CDR3 loop reads CAISEGLNTDTQYF. The CDR3 nucleotides are TGTGCCATCAGTGAGGGACTTAACACAGATACGCAGTATTTT.